Below, 2 T cell receptor beta chains from the same sample are listed, as sequenced in a study of cytomegalovirus exposure and HLA in healthy donors. Vbeta (60) and Jbeta (13) primers were used in the PCR. This table comes from immunoSEQ multiplex PCR, and its TCRdb copy is limited to in-frame clones, with some not included. The sample carries about 190,000 clones, more than 70% recorded once. The material sequenced was PBMCs. These receptors were collected from a middle-aged woman in good health and CMV-seronegative.

There are a few counts of this clone. This chain joins TRBV10-1 and TRBJ1-2; TRBD1 matches 7 bases. Germline V gene sequence: CDR1 WNHNN, CDR2 SYGVQD (reference sequence). After removal of 2 bases from V and 2 bases from J, the junction contained 8 bases not matched to a gene. CDR3 size: 16 residues. CDR3 sequence reads: CASSEILGQHNYGYTF. The CDR3 DNA reads TGCGCCAGCAGTGAGATATTGGGACAGCACAACTATGGCTACACCTTC.

The V call is TRBV9, the J call TRBJ2-2; weak D call: TRBD1 (6 bases). The CDR3 loop spans 16 amino acids. Germline V gene lookup returns CDR1 SGDLS and CDR2 YYNGEE. V was clipped by 0 bases and J by 7 bases, with 16 bases between them. The CDR3 coding sequence is TGTGCCAGCAGCGTAGGGCAGGGGCTAGTAGGCGGGGAGCTGTTTTTT. Translating it yields CASSVGQGLVGGELFF.